This T cell receptor (beta chain) emerged from a study of Ad26.COV2.S vaccination and SARS-CoV-2 variants. Study information: Doses of Ad26.COV2.S were injected into muscle once or twice, 56 days apart. Regarding the study as a whole: Whether participants received vaccine or placebo, their non-spike TCR breadth was similar.

The treatment denotes: roughly 20 received Ad26.COV2.S at low or high dose, single or two shots; roughly five received placebo; per-sample allocation not given. Samples came from day 63 after the first vaccine or placebo injection. Turning to this clone: Its specificity is unknown.

Sequencing used immunoSEQ multiplex PCR; TCRdb keeps in-frame clones, though not all of them. Seen here are 250,000 or so clones, approximately 88% observed once, and the top ten hold about 2.7%. The CDR3 sequence is 16 residues long. Losses at the gene ends were 1 base for V and 2 bases for J; bases not matched to a gene: 7. Germline V gives CDR1 LGHNA, CDR2 YSLEER. This sequence originates from a person between 18 and 59 years old who received the Ad26.COV2.S COVID-19 vaccine or a placebo. The chain is built from TRBV4-3 and TRBJ1-2; 7 bases line up with TRBD1. The sequencing used peripheral blood, collected in a trial of Ad26.COV2.S vaccine versus placebo. The CDR3 sequence: CASSQGFVGQNYGYTF. CDR3 in DNA: TGCGCCAGCAGCCAAGGCTTTGTGGGACAGAACTATGGCTACACCTTC.